What follows describes a single T cell receptor (beta chain). This entry comes from a study of blood T cell repertoires in COVID-19. On the study more broadly: PBMCs, B-cell-depleted T cells, or T cells provided the cDNA or gDNA that made up the material.

Seattle's enrolled individuals joined amid active infection and were then monitored longitudinally. The table came from immunoSEQ multiplex PCR; TCRdb's copy has only in-frame clones and leaves some out. This sample has about 24,000 clones, with around 90% found just once. This receptor was taken from a man between 70 and 80 years old with COVID-19, enrolled during active disease. The sample taken for sequencing was peripheral blood.

CDR3 in amino acids: CASSGTGWQPQHF. The CDR3 bases are TGTGCCAGCAGTGGGACAGGGTGGCAGCCCCAGCATTTT. This sequence joins TRBV2 and TRBJ1-5, with TRBD1 identical over 8 bases. The CDR3 is made up of 13 amino acids. Germline V gene lookup returns CDR1 SNHLY and CDR2 FYNNEI. The V segment lost 4 bases and the J segment 7 bases; nucleotides outside the gene matches: 3.